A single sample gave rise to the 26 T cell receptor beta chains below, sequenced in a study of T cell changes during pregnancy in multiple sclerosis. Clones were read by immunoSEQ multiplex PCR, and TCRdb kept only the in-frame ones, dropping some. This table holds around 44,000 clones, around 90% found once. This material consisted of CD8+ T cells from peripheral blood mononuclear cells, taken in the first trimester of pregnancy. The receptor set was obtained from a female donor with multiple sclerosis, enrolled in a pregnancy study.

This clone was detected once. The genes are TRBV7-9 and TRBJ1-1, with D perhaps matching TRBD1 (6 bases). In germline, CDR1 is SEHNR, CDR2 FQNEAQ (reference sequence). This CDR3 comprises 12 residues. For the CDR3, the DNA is TGTGTTTGCGGGGGGGCGTACACTGAAGCTTTCTTT. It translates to CVCGGAYTEAFF.

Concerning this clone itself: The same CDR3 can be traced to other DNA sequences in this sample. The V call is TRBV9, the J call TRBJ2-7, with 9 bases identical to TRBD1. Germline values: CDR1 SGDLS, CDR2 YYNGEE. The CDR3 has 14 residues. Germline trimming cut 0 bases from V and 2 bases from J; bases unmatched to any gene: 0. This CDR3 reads CASSVGQGAYEQYF. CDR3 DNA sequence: TGTGCCAGCAGCGTAGGACAGGGGGCCTACGAGCAGTACTTC. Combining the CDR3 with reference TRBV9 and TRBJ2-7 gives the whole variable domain DSGVTQTPKHLITATGQRVTLRCSPRSGDLSVYWYQQSLDQGLQFLIQYYNGEERAKGNILERFSAQQFPDLHSELNLSSLELGDSALYFCASSVGQGAYEQYFGPGTRLTVT.

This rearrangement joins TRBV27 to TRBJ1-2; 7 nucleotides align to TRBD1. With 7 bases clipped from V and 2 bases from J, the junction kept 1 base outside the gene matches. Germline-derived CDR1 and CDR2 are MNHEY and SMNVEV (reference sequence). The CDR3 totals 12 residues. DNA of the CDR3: TGTGCCAGCACGACAGGGAACTATGGCTACACCTTC. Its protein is CASTTGNYGYTF.

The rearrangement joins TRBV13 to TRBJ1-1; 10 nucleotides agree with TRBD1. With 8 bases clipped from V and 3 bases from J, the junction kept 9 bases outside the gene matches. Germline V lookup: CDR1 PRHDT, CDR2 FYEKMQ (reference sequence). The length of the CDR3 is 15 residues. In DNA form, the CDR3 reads TGTGCCAGCGAGGGGGGACAGGGGCGTGACACTGAAGCTTTCTTT. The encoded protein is CASEGGQGRDTEAFF.

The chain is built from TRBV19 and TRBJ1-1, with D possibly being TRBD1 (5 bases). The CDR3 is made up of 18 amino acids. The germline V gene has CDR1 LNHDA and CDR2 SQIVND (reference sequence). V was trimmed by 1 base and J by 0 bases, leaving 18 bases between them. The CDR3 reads CASSIVKNGGLLNTEAFF. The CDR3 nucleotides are TGTGCCAGTAGTATAGTTAAGAACGGGGGTTTATTGAACACTGAAGCTTTCTTT. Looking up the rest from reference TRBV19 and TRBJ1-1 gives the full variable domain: DGGITQSPKYLFRKEGQNVTLSCEQNLNHDAMYWYRQDPGQGLRLIYYSQIVNDFQKGDIAEGYSVSREKKESFPLTVTSAQKNPTAFYLCASSIVKNGGLLNTEAFFGQGTRLTVV.

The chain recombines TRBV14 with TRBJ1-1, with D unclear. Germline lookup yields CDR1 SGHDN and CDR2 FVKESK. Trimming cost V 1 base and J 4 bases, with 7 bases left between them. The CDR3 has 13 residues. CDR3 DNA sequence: TGTGCCAGCAGCCAAGGTGGACTCACTGAAGCTTTCTTT. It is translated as CASSQGGLTEAFF.

CDR3 bases: TGTGCCAGCAGAGCAGGGGGCGGAGGCTATGGCTACACCTTC. Its translation is CASRAGGGGYGYTF. The J gene is TRBJ1-2, the V gene TRBV2, with TRBD1 identical over 8 bases. CDR1 and CDR2 from the germline V gene are SNHLY and FYNNEI. V was clipped by 6 bases and J by 4 bases; unmatched bases: 7. This CDR3 is 14 amino acids long. Full variable domain (remainder filled in from reference TRBV2 and TRBJ1-2): EPEVTQTPSHQVTQMGQEVILRCVPISNHLYFYWYRQILGQKVEFLVSFYNNEISEKSEIFDDQFSVERPDGSNFTLKIRSTKLEDSAMYFCASRAGGGGYGYTFGSGTRLTVV.

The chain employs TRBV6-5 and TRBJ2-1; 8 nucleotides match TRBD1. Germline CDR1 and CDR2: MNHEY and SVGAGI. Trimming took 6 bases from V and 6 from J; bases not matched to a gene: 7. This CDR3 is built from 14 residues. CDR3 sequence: CASSYTGQANEQFF. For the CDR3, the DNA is TGTGCCAGCAGCTATACGGGACAGGCCAATGAGCAGTTCTTC.

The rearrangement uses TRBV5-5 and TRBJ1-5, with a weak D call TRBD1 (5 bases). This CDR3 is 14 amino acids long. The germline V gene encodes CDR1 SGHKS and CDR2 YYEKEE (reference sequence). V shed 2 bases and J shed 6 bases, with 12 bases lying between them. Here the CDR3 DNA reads TGTGCCAGCAGCTTATCGGGGGGGGGTCAGCCCCAGCATTTT. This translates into CASSLSGGGQPQHF.

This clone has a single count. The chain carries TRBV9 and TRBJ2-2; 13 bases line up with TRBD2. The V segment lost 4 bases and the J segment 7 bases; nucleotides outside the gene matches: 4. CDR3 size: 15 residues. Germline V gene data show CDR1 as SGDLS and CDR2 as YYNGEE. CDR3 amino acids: CASSSGTSGVGELFF. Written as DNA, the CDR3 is TGTGCCAGCAGCTCAGGGACTAGCGGGGTCGGGGAGCTGTTTTTT.

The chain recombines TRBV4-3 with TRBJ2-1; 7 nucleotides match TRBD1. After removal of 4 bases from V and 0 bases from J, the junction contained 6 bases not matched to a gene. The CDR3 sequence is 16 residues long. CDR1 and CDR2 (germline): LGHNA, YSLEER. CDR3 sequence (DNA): TGCGCCAGCAGCCTTCGACAGGGTGTCTCCTACAATGAGCAGTTCTTC. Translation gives CASSLRQGVSYNEQFF.

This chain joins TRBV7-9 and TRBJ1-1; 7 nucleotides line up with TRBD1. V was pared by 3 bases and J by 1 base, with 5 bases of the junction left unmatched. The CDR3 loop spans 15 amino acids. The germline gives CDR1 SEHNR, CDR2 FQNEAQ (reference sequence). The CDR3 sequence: CASSFPQGRNTEAFF. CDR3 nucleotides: TGTGCCAGCAGCTTCCCACAGGGGCGGAACACTGAAGCTTTCTTT.

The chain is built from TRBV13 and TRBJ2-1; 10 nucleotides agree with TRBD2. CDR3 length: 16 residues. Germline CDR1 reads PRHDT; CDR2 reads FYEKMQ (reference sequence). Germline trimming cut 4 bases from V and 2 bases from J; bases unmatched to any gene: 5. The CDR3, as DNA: TGTGCCAGCAGCTCAGAGCGGGGGGGAACCTACAATGAGCAGTTCTTC. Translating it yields CASSSERGGTYNEQFF.

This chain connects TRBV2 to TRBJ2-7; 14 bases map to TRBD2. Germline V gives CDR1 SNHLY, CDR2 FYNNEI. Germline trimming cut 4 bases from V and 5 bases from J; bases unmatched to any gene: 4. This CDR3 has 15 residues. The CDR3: CASSGTSGGRHEQYF. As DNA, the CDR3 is TGTGCCAGCAGTGGGACTAGCGGGGGGAGGCACGAGCAGTACTTC.

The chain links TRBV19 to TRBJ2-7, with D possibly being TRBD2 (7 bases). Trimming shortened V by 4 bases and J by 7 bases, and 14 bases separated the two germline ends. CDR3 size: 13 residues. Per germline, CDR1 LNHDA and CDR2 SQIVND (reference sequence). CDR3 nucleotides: TGTGCCAGTAGTAGCGGGAGAAGGGGGGAGCAGTACTTC. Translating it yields CASSSGRRGEQYF.

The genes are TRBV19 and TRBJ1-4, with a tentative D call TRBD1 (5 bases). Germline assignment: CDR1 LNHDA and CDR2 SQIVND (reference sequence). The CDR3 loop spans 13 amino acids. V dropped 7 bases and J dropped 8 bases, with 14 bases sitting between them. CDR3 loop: CASKEMDTEKLFF. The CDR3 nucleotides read TGTGCCAGTAAGGAAATGGACACCGAAAAACTGTTTTTT.

CDR3 sequence: CASSLDRDSSYEQYF. DNA of the CDR3: TGCGCCAGCAGCCTGGACCGGGACAGCTCCTACGAGCAGTACTTC. The V call is TRBV4-3, the J call TRBJ2-7; 7 bases agree with TRBD1. CDR1 and CDR2 from the germline V gene are LGHNA and YSLEER. CDR3 length: 15 residues. The V segment lost 4 bases and the J segment 0 bases; nucleotides outside the gene matches: 6.

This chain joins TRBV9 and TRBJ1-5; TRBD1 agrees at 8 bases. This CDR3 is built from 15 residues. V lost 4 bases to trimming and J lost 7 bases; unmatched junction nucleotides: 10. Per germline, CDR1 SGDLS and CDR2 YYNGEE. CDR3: CASSQRTGWGQPQHF. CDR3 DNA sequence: TGTGCCAGCAGCCAAAGGACAGGGTGGGGCCAGCCCCAGCATTTT.

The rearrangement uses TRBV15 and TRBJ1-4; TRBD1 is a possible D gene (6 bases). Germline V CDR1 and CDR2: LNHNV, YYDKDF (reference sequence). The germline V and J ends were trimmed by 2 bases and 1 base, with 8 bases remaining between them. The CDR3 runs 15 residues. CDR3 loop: CATSRRTETNEKLFF. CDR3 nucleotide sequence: TGTGCCACCAGCAGACGGACAGAAACTAATGAAAAACTGTTTTTT.

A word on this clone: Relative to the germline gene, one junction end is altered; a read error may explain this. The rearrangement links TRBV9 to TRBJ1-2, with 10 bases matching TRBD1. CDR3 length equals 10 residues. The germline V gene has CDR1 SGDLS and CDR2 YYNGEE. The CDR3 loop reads CASSEWTGGF. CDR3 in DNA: TGTGCCAGCAGCGAATGGACAGGGGGTTTC.

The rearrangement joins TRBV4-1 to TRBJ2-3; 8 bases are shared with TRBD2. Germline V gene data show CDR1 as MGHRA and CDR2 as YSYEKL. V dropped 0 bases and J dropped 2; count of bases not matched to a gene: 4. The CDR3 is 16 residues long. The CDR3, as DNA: TGCGCCAGCAGCCAAGAAACTAGCGGCCTCACAGATACGCAGTATTTT. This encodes CASSQETSGLTDTQYF.

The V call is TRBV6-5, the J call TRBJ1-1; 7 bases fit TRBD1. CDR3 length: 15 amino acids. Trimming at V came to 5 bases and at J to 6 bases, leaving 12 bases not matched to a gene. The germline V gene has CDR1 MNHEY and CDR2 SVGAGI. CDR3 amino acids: CASSKPTGYGSEAFF. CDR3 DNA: TGTGCCAGCAGTAAACCGACAGGGTACGGCTCTGAAGCTTTCTTT.

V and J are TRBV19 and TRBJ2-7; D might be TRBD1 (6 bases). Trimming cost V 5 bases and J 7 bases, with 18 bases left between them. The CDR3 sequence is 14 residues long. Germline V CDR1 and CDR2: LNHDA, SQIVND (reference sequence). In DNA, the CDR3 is TGTGCCAGTAGTCAGGGGACACCTAGTCTTGAGCAGTACTTC. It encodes CASSQGTPSLEQYF.

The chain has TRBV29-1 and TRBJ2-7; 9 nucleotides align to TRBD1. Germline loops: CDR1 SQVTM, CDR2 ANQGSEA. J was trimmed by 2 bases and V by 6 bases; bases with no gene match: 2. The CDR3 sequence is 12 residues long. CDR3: CSVRDRAYEQYF. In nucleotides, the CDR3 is TGCAGCGTCCGGGACAGGGCCTACGAGCAGTACTTC.

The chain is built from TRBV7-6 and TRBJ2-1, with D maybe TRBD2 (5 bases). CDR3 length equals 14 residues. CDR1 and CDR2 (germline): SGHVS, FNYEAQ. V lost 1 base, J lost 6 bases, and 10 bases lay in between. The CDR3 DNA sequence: TGTGCCAGCAGCTTAGTTAGCGCCGGCAATGAGCAGTTCTTC. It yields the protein CASSLVSAGNEQFF.

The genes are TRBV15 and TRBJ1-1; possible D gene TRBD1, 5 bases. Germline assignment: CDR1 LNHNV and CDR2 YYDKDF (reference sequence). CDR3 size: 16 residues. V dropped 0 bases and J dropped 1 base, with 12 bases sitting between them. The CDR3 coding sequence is TGTGCCACCAGCAGAGATGTTGACAGAGAGAACACTGAAGCTTTCTTT. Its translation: CATSRDVDRENTEAFF.